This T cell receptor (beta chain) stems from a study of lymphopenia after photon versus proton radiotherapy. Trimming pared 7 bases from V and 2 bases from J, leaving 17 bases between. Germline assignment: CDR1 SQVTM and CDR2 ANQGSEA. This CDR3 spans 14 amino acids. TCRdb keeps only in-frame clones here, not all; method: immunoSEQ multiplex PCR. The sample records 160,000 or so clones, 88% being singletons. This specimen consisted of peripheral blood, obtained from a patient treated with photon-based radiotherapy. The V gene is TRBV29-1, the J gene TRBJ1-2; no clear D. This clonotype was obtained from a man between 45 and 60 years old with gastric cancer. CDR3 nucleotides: TGCAGCGCTTGGGGTGATCGAGGGAACTATGGCTACACCTTC. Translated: CSAWGDRGNYGYTF.